One sample yielded the 4 T cell receptor beta chains listed below, sequenced in a study of blood T cells in healthy people across ages. Then a second PCR, running about 7 to 11 cycles, was carried out with a sample-barcoded 5' primer and a J-beta primer mix. MiXCR, applied by TCRdb to the 5' RACE reads, yields one record per CDR3 protein. Of about 720,000 distinct CDR3 sequences listed, roughly 20% were seen once; the top ten hold approximately 20%. Sequenced sample: blood. The receptors stem from a man aged 65 to 85 in good health.

The V call is TRBV19, the J call TRBJ2-7; D not certain. The CDR3 totals 11 residues. Trimming removed 4 bases at V and 5 bases at J, with 6 bases between. CDR1 and CDR2 from the germline V gene are LNHDA and SQIVND (reference sequence). Here the CDR3 reads CASSNLDEQYF. The DNA for the CDR3 is TGTGCCAGTAGTAACCTGGACGAGCAGTACTTC. The variable domain in full, with the rest retrieved from reference TRBV19 and TRBJ2-7, is DGGITQSPKYLFRKEGQNVTLSCEQNLNHDAMYWYRQDPGQGLRLIYYSQIVNDFQKGDIAEGYSVSREKKESFPLTVTSAQKNPTAFYLCASSNLDEQYFGPGTRLTVT.

This chain uses TRBV5-1 with TRBJ2-3; D gene unclear. Trimming left V 2 bases short and J 4 bases short, with 8 bases between. This CDR3 comprises 13 residues. The germline V gene encodes CDR1 SGHRS and CDR2 YFSETQ. The CDR3 coding sequence is TGCGCCAGCAGCTTAAGGTTGGCAGATACGCAGTATTTT. Translated, it gives CASSLRLADTQYF.

This chain joins TRBV29-1 and TRBJ2-1; 7 bases line up with TRBD2. The CDR3 totals 16 residues. Germline V gene data show CDR1 as SQVTM and CDR2 as ANQGSEA. Trimming took 0 bases from V and 2 from J; bases not matched to a gene: 7. The DNA for the CDR3 is TGCAGCGTTGAAGATCCTCGGACTAGGACCTACAATGAGCAGTTCTTC. It specifies CSVEDPRTRTYNEQFF.

This clonotype has more than one count but fewer than ten. The V and J genes are TRBV20-1 and TRBJ1-2, with TRBD1 matching 7 bases. The CDR3 contains 14 residues. Germline values: CDR1 DFQATT, CDR2 SNEGSKA (reference sequence). V trimming: 5 bases; J trimming: 5 bases; junction bases outside the gene matches: 11. The CDR3 bases are TGCAGTGCTGACGAAACCGGGACAGCATATGGCTACACCTTC. Encoded protein: CSADETGTAYGYTF.